This T cell receptor beta chain appears in the sequencing data of a study of metastatic and nonmetastatic thyroid tumors. Study-level information: Both malignant and benign thyroid patients supplied peripheral blood and tumor or nodule tissue samples, across which the repertoires of these patients were then compared. Whole-study findings and limits: Malignant thyroid tumors reportedly had TCR beta diversity that was significantly higher than in benign nodules, in blood and tumor.

This clone has at least ten counts. Its antigen is not known. No treatment had been given to any patient before thyroid surgery. TCRdb ran MiXCR on the PCR reads. The sample carries 15,000 to 20,000 clones, less than 30% recorded once. CDR3 length: 11 residues. Trimming left V 6 bases short and J 10 bases short, with 9 bases between. The receptor's source is a female donor with papillary thyroid cancer or a benign thyroid nodule (not recorded which). Some clones in this sample may be carry-over from other donors' samples. The chain joins TRBV12-3 or TRBV12-4 to TRBJ1-4; maybe TRBD1 (6 bases). The sample taken for sequencing was tumor tissue. The CDR3: CASRTGTKLFF. The CDR3 DNA sequence: TGTGCCAGCAGAACAGGGACAAAACTGTTTTTT.